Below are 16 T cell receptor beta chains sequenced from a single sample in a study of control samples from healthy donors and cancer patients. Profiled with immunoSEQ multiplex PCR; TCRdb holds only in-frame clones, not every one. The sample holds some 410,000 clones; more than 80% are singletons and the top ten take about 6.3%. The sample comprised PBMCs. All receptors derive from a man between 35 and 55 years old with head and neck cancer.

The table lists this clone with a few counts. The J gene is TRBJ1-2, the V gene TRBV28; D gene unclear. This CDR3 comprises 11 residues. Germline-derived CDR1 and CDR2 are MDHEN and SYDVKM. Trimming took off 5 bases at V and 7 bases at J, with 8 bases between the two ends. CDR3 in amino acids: CASSLPSGYTF. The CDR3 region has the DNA TGTGCCAGCAGTCTACCGAGTGGCTACACCTTC.

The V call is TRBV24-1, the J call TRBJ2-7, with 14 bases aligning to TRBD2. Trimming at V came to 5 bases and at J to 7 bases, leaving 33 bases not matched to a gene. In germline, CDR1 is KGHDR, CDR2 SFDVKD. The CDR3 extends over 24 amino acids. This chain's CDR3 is CATSAPRGPGPGTSGGRPPLEQYF. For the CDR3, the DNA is TGTGCCACCAGTGCCCCCCGGGGCCCAGGCCCCGGGACTAGCGGGGGTCGTCCGCCTTTGGAGCAGTACTTC.

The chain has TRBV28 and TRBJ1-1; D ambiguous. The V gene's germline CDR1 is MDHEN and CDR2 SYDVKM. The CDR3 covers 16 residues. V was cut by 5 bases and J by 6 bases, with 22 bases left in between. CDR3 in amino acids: CASSRPFYDPEAEAFF. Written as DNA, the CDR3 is TGTGCCAGCAGTCGCCCCTTCTATGACCCCGAGGCTGAAGCTTTCTTT. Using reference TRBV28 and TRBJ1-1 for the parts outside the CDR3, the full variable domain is DVKVTQSSRYLVKRTGEKVFLECVQDMDHENMFWYRQDPGLGLRLIYFSYDVKMKEKGDIPEGYSVSREKKERFSLILESASTNQTSMYLCASSRPFYDPEAEAFFGQGTRLTVV.

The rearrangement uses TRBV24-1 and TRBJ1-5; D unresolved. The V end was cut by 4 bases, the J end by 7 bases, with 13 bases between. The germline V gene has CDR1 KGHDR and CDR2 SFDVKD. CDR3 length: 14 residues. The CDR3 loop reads CATSDETRLQPQHF. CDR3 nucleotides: TGTGCCACCAGTGACGAGACACGGTTACAGCCCCAGCATTTT.

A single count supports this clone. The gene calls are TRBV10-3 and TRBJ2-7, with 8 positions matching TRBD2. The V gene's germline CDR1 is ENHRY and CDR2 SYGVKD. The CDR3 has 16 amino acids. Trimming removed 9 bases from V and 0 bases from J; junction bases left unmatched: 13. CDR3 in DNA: TGTGCCATTTCGGGGACCAGCGGGAGAGGCTCCTACGAGCAGTACTTC. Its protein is CAISGTSGRGSYEQYF.

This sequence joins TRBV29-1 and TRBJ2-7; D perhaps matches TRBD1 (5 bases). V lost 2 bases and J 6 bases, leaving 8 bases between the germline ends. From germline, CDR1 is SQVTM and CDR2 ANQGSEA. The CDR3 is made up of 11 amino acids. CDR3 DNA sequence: TGCAGCGTTGAAAAGGGGCCCGAGCAGTACTTC. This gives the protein CSVEKGPEQYF.

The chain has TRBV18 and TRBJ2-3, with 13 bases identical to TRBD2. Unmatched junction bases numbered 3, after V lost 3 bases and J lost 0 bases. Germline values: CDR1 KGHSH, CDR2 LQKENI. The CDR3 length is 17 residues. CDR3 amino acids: CASSPGTSGVSTDTQYF. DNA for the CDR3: TGTGCCAGCTCACCCGGGACTAGCGGGGTCAGCACAGATACGCAGTATTTT.

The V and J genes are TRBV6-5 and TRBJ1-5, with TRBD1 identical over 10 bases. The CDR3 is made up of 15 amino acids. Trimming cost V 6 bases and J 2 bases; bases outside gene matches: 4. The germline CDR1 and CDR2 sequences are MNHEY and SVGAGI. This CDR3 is CASRTGGAGNQPQHF. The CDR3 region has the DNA TGTGCCAGCAGGACAGGGGGCGCCGGCAATCAGCCCCAGCATTTT.

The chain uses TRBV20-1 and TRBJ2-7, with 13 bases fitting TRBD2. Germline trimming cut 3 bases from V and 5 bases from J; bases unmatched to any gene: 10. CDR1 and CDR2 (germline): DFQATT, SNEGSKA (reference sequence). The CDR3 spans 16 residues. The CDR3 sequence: CSASPRTSGSWNEQYF. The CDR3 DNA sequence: TGCAGTGCTAGTCCGAGGACTAGCGGGAGTTGGAACGAGCAGTACTTC.

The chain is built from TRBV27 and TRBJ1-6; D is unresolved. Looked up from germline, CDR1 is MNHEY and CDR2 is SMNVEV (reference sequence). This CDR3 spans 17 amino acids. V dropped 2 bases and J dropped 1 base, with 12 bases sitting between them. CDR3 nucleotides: TGTGCCAGCAGTTTAAGTCCCCCGGGGTCCTATAATTCACCCCTCCACTTT. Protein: CASSLSPPGSYNSPLHF.

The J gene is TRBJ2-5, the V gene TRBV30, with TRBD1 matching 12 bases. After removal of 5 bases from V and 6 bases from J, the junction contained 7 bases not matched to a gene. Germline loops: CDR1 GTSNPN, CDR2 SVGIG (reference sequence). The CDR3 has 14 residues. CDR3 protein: CAWEGTGGRQTQYF. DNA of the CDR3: TGTGCCTGGGAAGGGACAGGGGGCAGGCAGACCCAGTACTTC.

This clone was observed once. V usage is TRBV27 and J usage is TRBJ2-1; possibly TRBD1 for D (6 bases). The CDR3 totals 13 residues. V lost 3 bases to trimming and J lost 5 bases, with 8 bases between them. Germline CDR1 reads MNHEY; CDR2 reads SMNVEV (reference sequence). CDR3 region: CASSFDRNNEQFF. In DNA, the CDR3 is TGTGCCAGCAGTTTCGACAGGAACAATGAGCAGTTCTTC.

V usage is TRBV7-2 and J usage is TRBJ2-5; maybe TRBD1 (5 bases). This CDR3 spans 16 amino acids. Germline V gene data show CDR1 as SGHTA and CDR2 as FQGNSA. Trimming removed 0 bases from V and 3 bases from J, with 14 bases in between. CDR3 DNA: TGTGCCAGCAGCTTAGCCCTTGGCAGGGCCGAAGAGACCCAGTACTTC. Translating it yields CASSLALGRAEETQYF. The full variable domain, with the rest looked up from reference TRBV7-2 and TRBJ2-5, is GAGVSQSPSNKVTEKGKDVELRCDPISGHTALYWYRQSLGQGLEFLIYFQGNSAPDKSGLPSDRFSAERTGGSVSTLTIQRTQQEDSAVYLCASSLALGRAEETQYFGPGTRLLVL.

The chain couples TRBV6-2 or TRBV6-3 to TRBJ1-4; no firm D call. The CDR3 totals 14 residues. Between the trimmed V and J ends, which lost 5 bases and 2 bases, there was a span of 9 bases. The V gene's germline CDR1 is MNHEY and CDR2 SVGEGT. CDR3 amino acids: CASSPDRTNEKLFF. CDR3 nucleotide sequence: TGTGCCAGCAGTCCCGACCGGACTAATGAAAAACTGTTTTTT.

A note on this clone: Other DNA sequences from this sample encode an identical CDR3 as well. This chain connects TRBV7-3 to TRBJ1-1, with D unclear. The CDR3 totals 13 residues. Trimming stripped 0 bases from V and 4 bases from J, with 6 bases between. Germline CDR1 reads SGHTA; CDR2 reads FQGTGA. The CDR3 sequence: CASSLTGGTEAFF. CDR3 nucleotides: TGTGCCAGCAGCTTAACGGGAGGCACTGAAGCTTTCTTT.

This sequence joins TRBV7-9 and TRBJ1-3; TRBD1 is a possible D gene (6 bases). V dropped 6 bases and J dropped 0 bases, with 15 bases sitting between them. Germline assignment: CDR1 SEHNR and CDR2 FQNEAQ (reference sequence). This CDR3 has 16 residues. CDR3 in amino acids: CASRAGQPYSGNTIYF. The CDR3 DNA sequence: TGTGCCAGCAGGGCCGGACAGCCCTACTCTGGAAACACCATATATTTT.